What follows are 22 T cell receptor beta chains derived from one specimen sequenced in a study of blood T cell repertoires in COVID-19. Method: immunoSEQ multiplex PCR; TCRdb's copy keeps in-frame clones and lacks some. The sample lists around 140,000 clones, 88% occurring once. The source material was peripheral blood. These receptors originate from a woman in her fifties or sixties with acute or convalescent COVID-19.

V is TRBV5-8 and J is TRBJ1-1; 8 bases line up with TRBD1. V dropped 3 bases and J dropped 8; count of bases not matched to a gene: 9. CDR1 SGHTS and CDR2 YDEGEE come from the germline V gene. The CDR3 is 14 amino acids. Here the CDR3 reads CASSSIGQGQEAFF. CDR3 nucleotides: TGTGCCAGCAGCTCGATTGGACAGGGACAGGAAGCTTTCTTT. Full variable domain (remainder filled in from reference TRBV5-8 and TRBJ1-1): EAGVTQSPTHLIKTRGQQATLRCSPISGHTSVYWYQQALGLGLQFLLWYDEGEERNRGNFPPRFSGRQFPNYSSELNVNALELEDSALYLCASSSIGQGQEAFFGQGTRLTVV.

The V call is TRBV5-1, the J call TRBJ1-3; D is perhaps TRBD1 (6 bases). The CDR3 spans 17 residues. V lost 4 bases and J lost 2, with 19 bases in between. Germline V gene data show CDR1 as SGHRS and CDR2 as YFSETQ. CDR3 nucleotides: TGCGCCAGCAGCCCAACCCTCGACAGGTACCCTGGAAACACCATATATTTT. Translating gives CASSPTLDRYPGNTIYF.

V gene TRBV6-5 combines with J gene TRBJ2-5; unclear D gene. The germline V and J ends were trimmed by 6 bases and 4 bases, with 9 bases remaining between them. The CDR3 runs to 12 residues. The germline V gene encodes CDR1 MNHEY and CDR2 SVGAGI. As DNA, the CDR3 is TGTGCCAGCAGAGACAACGGAGAGACCCAGTACTTC. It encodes CASRDNGETQYF.

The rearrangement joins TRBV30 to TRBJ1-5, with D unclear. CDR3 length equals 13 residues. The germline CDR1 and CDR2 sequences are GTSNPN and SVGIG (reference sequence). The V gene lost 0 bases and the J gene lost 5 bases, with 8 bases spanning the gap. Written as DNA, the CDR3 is TGTGCCTGGAGTGTAGACCGGGATCAGCCCCAGCATTTT. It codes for CAWSVDRDQPQHF.

The CDR3 is CAWSVTLAAQYF. CDR3 in DNA: TGTGCCTGGAGTGTAACCCTAGCGGCGCAGTATTTT. The V gene is TRBV30, the J gene TRBJ2-3, with TRBD2 matching over 7 bases. The V and J ends lost 0 bases and 10 bases, in that order; junction bases with no gene match: 4. Germline loops: CDR1 GTSNPN, CDR2 SVGIG (reference sequence). CDR3 length: 12 amino acids.

Here the CDR3 reads CAWSLLTGGTEAFF. In DNA form, the CDR3 reads TGTGCCTGGAGTTTACTTACAGGGGGCACTGAAGCTTTCTTT. The V and J genes are TRBV30 and TRBJ1-1; 8 bases align to TRBD1. This CDR3 comprises 14 residues. Germline trimming cut 2 bases from V and 4 bases from J; bases unmatched to any gene: 6. CDR1 and CDR2 from the germline V gene are GTSNPN and SVGIG (reference sequence).

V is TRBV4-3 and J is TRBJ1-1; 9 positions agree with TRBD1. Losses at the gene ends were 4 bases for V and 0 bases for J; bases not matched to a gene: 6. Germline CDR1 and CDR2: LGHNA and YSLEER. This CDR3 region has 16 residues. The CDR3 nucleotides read TGCGCCAGCAGCCCGGGACAGGGCGTCATGAACACTGAAGCTTTCTTT. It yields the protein CASSPGQGVMNTEAFF.

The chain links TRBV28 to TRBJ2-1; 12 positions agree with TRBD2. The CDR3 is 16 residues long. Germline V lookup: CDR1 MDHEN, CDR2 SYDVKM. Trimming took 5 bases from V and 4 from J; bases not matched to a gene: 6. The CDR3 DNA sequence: TGTGCCAGCAGTACCACGACTAGCGGGGGATACAATGAGCAGTTCTTC. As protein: CASSTTTSGGYNEQFF.

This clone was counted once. The CDR3: CASIRTGNYGYTF. Here the CDR3 DNA reads TGTGCCAGCATTAGGACAGGGAACTATGGCTACACCTTC. The rearrangement joins TRBV28 to TRBJ1-2; 8 nucleotides align to TRBD1. Germline CDR1 reads MDHEN; CDR2 reads SYDVKM. J was trimmed by 2 bases and V by 7 bases; bases with no gene match: 3. The CDR3 sequence is 13 residues long.

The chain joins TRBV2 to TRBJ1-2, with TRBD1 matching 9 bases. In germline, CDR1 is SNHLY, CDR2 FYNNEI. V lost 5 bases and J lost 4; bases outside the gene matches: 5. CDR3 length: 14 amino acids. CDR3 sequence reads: CASSRQGGSYGYTF. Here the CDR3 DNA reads TGTGCCAGCAGTCGACAGGGGGGGAGCTATGGCTACACCTTC.

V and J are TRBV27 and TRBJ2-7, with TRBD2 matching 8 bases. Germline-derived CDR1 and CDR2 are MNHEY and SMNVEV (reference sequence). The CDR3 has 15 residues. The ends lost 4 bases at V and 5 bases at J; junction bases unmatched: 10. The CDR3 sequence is CASSSAGTSFHEQYF. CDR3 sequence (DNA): TGTGCCAGCAGTTCAGCCGGGACTAGTTTTCACGAGCAGTACTTC.

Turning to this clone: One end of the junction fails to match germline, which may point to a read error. The CDR3 DNA is TGTGCCAGCAGGTTGGGACAGTATAATTCACCCCTCCACTTT. Protein: CASRLGQYNSPLHF. This chain joins TRBV5-6 and TRBJ1-6, with 7 bases fitting TRBD1. Germline-derived CDR1 and CDR2 are SGHDT and YYEEEE. The CDR3 is 14 amino acids.

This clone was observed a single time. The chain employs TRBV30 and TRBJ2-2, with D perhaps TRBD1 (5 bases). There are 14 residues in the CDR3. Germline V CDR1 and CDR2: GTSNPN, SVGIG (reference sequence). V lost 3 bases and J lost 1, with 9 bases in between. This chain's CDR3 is CAWSQGLNTGELFF. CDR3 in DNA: TGTGCCTGGAGCCAGGGCCTGAACACCGGGGAGCTGTTTTTT.

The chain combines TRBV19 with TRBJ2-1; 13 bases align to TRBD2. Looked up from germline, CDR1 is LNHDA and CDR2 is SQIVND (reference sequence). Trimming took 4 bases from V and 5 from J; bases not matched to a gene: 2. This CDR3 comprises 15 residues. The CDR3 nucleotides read TGTGCCAGTAGTAAAACTAGCGGGGGGGACAATGAGCAGTTCTTC. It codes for CASSKTSGGDNEQFF.

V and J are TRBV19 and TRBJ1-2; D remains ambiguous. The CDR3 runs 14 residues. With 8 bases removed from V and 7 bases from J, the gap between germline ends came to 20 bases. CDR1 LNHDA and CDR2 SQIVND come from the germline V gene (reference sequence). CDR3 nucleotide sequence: TGTGCCAGTTCCCAACAGCCAGATGGTGGTGGCTACACCTTC. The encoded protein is CASSQQPDGGGYTF.

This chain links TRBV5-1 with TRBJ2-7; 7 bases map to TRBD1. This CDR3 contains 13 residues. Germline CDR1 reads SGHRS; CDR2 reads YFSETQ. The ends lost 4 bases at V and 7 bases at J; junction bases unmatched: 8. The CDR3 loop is CASSLTGDREQYF. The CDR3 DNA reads TGCGCCAGCAGCCTTACAGGGGATCGGGAGCAGTACTTC.

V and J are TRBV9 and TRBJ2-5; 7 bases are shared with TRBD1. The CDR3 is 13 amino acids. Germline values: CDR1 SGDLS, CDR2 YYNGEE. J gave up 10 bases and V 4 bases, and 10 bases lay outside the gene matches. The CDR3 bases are TGTGCCAGCAGCCTCGGGACAGCCTCTGACCAGTACTTC. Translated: CASSLGTASDQYF. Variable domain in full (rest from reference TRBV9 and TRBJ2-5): DSGVTQTPKHLITATGQRVTLRCSPRSGDLSVYWYQQSLDQGLQFLIQYYNGEERAKGNILERFSAQQFPDLHSELNLSSLELGDSALYFCASSLGTASDQYFGPGTRLLVL.

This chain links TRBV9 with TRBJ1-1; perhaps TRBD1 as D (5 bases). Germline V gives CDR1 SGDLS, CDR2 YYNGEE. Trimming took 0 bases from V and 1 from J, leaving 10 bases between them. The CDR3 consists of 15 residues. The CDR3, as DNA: TGTGCCAGCAGCGTAGAGGGTACAGGGAACACTGAAGCTTTCTTT. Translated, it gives CASSVEGTGNTEAFF.

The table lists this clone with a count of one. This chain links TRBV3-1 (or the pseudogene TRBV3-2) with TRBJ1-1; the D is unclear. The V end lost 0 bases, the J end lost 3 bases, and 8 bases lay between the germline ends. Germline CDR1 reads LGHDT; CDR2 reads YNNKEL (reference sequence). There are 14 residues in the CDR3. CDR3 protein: CASSQETRDTEAFF. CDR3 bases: TGTGCCAGCAGCCAAGAAACGAGGGACACTGAAGCTTTCTTT.

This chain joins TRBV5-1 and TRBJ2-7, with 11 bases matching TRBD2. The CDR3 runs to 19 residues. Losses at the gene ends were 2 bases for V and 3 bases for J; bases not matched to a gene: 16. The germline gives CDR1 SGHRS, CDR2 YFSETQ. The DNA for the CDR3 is TGCGCCAGCAGCTTTGCGTTAAGGACTAGCGGGCCGCGGGTCTACGAGCAGTACTTC. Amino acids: CASSFALRTSGPRVYEQYF.

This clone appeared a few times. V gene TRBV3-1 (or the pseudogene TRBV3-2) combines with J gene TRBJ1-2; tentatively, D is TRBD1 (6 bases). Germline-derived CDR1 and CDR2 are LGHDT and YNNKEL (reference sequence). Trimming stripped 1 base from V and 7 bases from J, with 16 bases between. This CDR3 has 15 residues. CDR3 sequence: CASSQAFGTQRGYTF. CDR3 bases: TGTGCCAGCAGCCAAGCCTTCGGGACACAGCGTGGCTACACCTTC.

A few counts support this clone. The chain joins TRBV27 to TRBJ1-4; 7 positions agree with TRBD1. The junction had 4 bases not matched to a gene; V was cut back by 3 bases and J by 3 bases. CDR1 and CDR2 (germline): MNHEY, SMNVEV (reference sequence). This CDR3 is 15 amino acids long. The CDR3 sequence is CASSFRGQPNEKLFF. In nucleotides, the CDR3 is TGTGCCAGCAGTTTCCGGGGACAGCCTAATGAAAAACTGTTTTTT.